Described below is a single T cell receptor beta chain sequence and its context. Its target is unknown. This CDR3 contains 12 residues. V lost 3 bases to trimming and J lost 1 base, with 6 bases between them. CDR1 is DFQATT, CDR2 SNEGSKA, per germline (reference sequence). These data originate in a study of post-analysis software for immune sequencing data. Researchers reported that TCR beta cDNA libraries carried unique molecular identifiers. TCRdb used MiXCR to reprocess the PCR reads, holding one entry per CDR3 protein. The sample has roughly 650,000 distinct CDR3 sequences; 55% to 60% are singletons. Study results and caveats: About 5 TRBV segments occurring more often in patients than controls included TRBV5-6, TRBV5-1 and TRBV20-1.

This sequence joins TRBV20-1 and TRBJ1-1; no definite D call. Sequenced: blood. This clonotype was sampled from a girl aged 2-15 years with multiple sclerosis. The CDR3 region is CSASHRNTEAFF. CDR3 nucleotide sequence: TGCAGTGCTAGCCACAGGAACACTGAAGCTTTCTTT.